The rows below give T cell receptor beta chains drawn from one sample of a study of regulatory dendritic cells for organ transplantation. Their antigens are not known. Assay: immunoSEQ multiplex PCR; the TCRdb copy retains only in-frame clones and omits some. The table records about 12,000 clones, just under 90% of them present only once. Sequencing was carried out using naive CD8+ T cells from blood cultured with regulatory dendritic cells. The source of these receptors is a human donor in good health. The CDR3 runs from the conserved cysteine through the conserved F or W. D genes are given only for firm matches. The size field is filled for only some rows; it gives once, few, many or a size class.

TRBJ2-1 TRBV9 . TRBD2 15 TGTGCCAGTGGCGTAGCGGGGGGACAATTGGATGAGCAGTTCTTC CASGVAGGQLDEQFF
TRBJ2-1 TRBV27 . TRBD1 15 TGTGCCAGCAGAACAGGGGTGTTAACTTACAATGAGCAGTTCTTC CASRTGVLTYNEQFF
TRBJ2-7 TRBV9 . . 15 TGTGCCAGCAGCGTAGCCCCGGGACAAATATACGAGCAGTACTTC CASSVAPGQIYEQYF
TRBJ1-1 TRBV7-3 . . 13 TGTGCCAGCAGCTTAGCACTGAACACTGAAGCTTTCTTT CASSLALNTEAFF
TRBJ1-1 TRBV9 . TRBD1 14 TGTGCCAGCAGCGCCGGGACAGGCAAGTATGAAGCTTTCTTT CASSAGTGKYEAFF
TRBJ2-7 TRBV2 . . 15 TGTGCCAGCAGTGAATACTCCCCAGGGCCCTCCGAGCAGTACTTC CASSEYSPGPSEQYF
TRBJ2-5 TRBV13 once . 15 TGTGCCAGCAGCAACGGTATAGGTTTCGGGGAGACCCAGTACTTC CASSNGIGFGETQYF
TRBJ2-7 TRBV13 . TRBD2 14 TGTGCCAGCAGTTCACTAGCGGGAACCTACGAGCAGTACTTC CASSSLAGTYEQYF
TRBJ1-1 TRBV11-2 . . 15 TGTGCCAGCAGCCCCCGACAGAAGATGAACACTGAAGCTTTCTTT CASSPRQKMNTEAFF
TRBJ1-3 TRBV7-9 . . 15 TGTGCCAGCAGCTCCCTCGTGGGGGGAGGAAACACCATATATTTT CASSSLVGGGNTIYF